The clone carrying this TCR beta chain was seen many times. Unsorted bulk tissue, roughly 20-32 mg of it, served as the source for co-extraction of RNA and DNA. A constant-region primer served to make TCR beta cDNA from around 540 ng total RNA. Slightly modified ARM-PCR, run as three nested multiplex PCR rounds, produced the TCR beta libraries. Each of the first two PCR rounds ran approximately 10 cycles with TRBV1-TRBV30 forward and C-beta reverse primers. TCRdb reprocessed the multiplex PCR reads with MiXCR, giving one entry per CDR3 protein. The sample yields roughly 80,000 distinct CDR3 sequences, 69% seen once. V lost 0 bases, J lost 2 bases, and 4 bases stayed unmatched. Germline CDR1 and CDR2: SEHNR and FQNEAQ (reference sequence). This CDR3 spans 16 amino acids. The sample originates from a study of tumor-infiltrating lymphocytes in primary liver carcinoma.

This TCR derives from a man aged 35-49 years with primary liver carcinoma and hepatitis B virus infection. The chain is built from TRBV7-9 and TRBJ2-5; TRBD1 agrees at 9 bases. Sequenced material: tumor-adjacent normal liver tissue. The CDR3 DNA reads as TGTGCCAGCAGCTTAGCTACAGGGGGCGGGCAAGAGACCCAGTACTTC. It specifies CASSLATGGGQETQYF.